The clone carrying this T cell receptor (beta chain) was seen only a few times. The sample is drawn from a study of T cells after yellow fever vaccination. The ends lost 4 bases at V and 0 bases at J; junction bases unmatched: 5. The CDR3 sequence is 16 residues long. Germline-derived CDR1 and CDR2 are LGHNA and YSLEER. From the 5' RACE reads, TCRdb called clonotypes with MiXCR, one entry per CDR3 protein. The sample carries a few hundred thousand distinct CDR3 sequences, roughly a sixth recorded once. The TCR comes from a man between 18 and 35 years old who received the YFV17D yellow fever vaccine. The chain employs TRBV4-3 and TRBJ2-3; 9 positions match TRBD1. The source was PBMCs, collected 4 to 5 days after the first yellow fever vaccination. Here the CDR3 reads CASSPTQGASTDTQYF. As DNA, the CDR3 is TGCGCCAGCAGCCCCACACAGGGGGCTAGCACAGATACGCAGTATTTT.